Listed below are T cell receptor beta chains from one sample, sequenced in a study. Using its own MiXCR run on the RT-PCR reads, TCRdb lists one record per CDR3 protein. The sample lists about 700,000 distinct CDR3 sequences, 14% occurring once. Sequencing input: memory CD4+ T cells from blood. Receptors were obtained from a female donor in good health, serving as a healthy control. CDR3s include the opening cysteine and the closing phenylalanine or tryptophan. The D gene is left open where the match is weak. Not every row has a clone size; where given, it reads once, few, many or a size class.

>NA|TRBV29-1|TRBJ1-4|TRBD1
TGCAGCGTAGGACAGGGTCTGTCAACTAATGAAAAACTGTTTTTT
CSVGQGLSTNEKLFF
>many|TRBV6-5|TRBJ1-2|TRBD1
TGTGCCAGCAGTTCGGGACAGGCGATGGGAGGCTACACCTTC
CASSSGQAMGGYTF
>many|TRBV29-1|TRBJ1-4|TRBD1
TGCAGCGGATGGGACAGGAATGAAAAACTGTTTTTT
CSGWDRNEKLFF
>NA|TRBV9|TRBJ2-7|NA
TGTGCCAGCAGCGCCAATGAATCCCGGGATCAGAACCAGTACGAGCAGTACTTC
CASSANESRDQNQYEQYF
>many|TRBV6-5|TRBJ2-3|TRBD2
TGTGCCAGCAGTTCGGGACTACACGAGCCAGATACGCAGTATTTT
CASSSGLHEPDTQYF
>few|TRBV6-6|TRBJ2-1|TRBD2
TGTGCCAGCAGTTACTCAGGGCGGGGGGGCGGCAATGAGCAGTTCTTC
CASSYSGRGGGNEQFF
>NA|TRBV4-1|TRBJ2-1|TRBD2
TGCGCCAGCAGCCGGAAAGGGCGGGAGGGCCGCAATGAGCAGTTCTTC
CASSRKGREGRNEQFF
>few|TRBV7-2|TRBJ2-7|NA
TGTGCCAGCAGCTTAGTGTCCCAGAAAAACTACGAGCAGTACTTC
CASSLVSQKNYEQYF
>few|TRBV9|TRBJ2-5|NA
TGTGCCAGCAGTGGGAAGGGAGGAGAGACCCAGTACTTC
CASSGKGGETQYF
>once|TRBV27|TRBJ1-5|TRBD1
TGTGCCAGCAGTCGGGGACAGAGGAGTCAGCCCCAGCATTTT
CASSRGQRSQPQHF
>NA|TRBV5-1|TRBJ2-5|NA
TGCGCCAGCAAAATTTCGGTCTTAGGACCAGAGACCCAGTACTTC
CASKISVLGPETQYF
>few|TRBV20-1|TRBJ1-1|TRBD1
TGCAGTGTCCCAGACAGGGGAGGAACTGAAGCTTTCTTT
CSVPDRGGTEAFF
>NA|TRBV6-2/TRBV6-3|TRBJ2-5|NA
TGTGCCAGCAGTTACTCGGCACTGAATCAAGAGACCCAGTACTTC
CASSYSALNQETQYF
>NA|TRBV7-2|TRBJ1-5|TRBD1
TGTGCCAGCAGCTCGACTCCCGGGACAGACAATCAGCCCCAGCATTTT
CASSSTPGTDNQPQHF
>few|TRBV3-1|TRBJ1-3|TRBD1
TGTGCCAGCAGCCATATCCCCGACAGACAGGGCCTACGGGGAAACACCATATATTTT
CASSHIPDRQGLRGNTIYF
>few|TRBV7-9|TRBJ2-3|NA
TGTGCCAGCAGCTTAATGGCGGGAACGAATACGCAGTATTTT
CASSLMAGTNTQYF
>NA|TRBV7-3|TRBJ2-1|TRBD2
TGTGCCAGCGGAGCCGGGGGGAGGGGCGATGAGCAGTTCTTC
CASGAGGRGDEQFF
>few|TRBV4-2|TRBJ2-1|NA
TGTGCCAGCAGCCAAGCCCCCTTGGGGGCATACAATGAGCAGTTCTTC
CASSQAPLGAYNEQFF
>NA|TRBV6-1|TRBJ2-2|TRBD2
TGTGCCAGCAGTGAGTGGTTGCGGGAGGTTCCGAGCGGGGAGCTGTTTTTT
CASSEWLREVPSGELFF
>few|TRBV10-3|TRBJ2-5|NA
TGTGCCATCAGTGACATCGGCGAGACCCAGTACTTC
CAISDIGETQYF
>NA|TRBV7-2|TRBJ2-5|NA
TGTGCCAGCACCCCTTCGCGGGGTTCAGAGACCCAGTACTTC
CASTPSRGSETQYF
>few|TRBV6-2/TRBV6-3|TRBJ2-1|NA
TGTGCCAGCACGCGGGACGGCTCCTACAATGAGCAGTTCTTC
CASTRDGSYNEQFF
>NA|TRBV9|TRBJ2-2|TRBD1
TGTGCCAGCAGCGATCACTTCAACAAGGGGGCGAGAACCGGGGAGCTGTTTTTT
CASSDHFNKGARTGELFF
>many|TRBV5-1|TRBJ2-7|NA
TGCGCCAGCCGGCCGATGGGGGGGCTTTCTGACGAGCAGTACTTC
CASRPMGGLSDEQYF
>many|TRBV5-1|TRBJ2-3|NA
TGCGCCAGCAGTTGGGCGGTAGCGGTAGATACGCAGTATTTT
CASSWAVAVDTQYF
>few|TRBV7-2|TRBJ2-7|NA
TGTGCCAGCAGCTTAAGAACTACGTCCCTCTACGAGCAGTACTTC
CASSLRTTSLYEQYF
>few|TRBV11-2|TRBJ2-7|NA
TGTGCCAGCAGCCCCTGGGGGGGGACAGTCTACGAGCAGTACTTC
CASSPWGGTVYEQYF
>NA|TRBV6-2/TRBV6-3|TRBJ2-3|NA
TGTGCCAGCAGTTACTCGAACCCCAGGGATCGATCGGATACGCAGTATTTT
CASSYSNPRDRSDTQYF